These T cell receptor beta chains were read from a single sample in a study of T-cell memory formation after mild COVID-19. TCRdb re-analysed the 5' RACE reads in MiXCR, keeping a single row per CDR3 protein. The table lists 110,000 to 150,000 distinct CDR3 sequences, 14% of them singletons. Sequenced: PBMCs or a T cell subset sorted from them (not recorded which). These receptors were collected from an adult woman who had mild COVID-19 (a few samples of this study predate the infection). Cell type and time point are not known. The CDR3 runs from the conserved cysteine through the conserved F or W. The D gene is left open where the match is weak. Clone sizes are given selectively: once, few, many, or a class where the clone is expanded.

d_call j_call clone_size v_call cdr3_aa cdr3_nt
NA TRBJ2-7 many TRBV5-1 CASSLVGDNEQYF TGCGCCAGCAGCTTGGTTGGCGACAACGAGCAGTACTTC
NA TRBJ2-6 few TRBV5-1 CASSPGPTSGANVLTF TGCGCCAGCAGCCCGGGACCGACCTCTGGGGCCAACGTCCTGACTTTC
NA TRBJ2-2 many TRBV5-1 CASSLLYRGENGELFF TGCGCCAGCAGCTTGTTGTATAGGGGAGAGAACGGGGAGCTGTTTTTT
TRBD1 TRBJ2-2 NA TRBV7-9 CASSPEGTGFTGELFF TGTGCCAGCAGCCCCGAGGGGACAGGGTTCACCGGGGAGCTGTTTTTT
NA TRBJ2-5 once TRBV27 CASSLGALACETQYF TGTGCCAGCAGTCTAGGGGCCCTAGCTTGTGAGACCCAGTACTTC
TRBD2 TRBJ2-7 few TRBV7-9 CASSLESSGRGYEQYF TGTGCCAGCAGCTTAGAGTCTAGCGGGAGGGGCTACGAGCAGTACTTC
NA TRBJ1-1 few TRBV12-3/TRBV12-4 CASSPPPGAMNTEAFF TGTGCCAGCAGCCCCCCGCCCGGGGCTATGAACACTGAAGCTTTCTTT
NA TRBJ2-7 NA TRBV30 CAYRTPLYYEQYF TGTGCCTACAGGACCCCCCTGTACTACGAGCAGTACTTC
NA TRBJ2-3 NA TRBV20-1 CSVIEDGFGDLNTQYF TGCAGCGTCATCGAGGACGGATTTGGGGACTTGAATACGCAGTATTTT
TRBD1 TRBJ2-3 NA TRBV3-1 CASSQGKGQVHTQYF TGTGCCAGCAGCCAAGGAAAGGGACAGGTTCATACGCAGTATTTT
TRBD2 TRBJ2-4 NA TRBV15 CATSPGPGLAGGSKWDIQYF TGTGCCACCAGCCCAGGTCCCGGACTAGCGGGAGGAAGCAAGTGGGACATTCAGTACTTC
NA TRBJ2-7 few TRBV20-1 CSVLPAEGPYEQYF TGCAGTGTCCTTCCGGCGGAGGGCCCCTACGAGCAGTACTTC
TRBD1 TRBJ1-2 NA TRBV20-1 CSARDGRQGYGYTF TGCAGTGCTAGAGATGGTAGACAGGGGTATGGCTACACCTTC
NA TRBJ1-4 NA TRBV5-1 CASSFVGTDEKLFF TGCGCCAGCAGCTTCGTGGGAACCGACGAAAAACTGTTTTTT
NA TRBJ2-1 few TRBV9 CASSVGGDTYNEQFF TGTGCCAGCAGCGTAGGCGGGGACACCTACAATGAGCAGTTCTTC
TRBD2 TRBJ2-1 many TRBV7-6 CASSSLAGGSYNEQFF TGTGCCAGCAGCTCTCTAGCGGGGGGCTCCTACAATGAGCAGTTCTTC
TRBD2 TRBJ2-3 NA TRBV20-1 CSAGLGGSTDTQYF TGCAGTGCAGGTTTGGGGGGGAGCACAGATACGCAGTATTTT
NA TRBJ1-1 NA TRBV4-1 CASSQERVTEAFF TGCGCCAGCAGCCAAGAGAGGGTCACTGAAGCTTTCTTT
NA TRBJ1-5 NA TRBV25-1 CASSEEAPNQPQHF TGTGCCAGCAGTGAAGAGGCCCCAAATCAGCCCCAGCATTTT
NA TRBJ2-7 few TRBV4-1 CASSQVVGNEQYF TGCGCCAGCAGCCAAGTAGTAGGGAACGAGCAGTACTTC
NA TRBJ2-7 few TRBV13 CASSLMTYEQYF TGTGCCAGCAGCTTAATGACCTACGAGCAGTACTTC
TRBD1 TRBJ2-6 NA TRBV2 CASSDLDRLRGVSSGANVLTF TGTGCCAGCAGTGACTTGGACAGGTTACGTGGGGTGAGCTCTGGGGCCAACGTCCTGACTTTC
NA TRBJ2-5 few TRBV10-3 CAISDENQETQYF TGTGCCATCAGTGATGAGAACCAAGAGACCCAGTACTTC
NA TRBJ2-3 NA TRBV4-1 CASSQGFSDTQYF TGCGCCAGCAGCCAAGGTTTTTCAGATACGCAGTATTTT
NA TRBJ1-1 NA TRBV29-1 CSVFGMNTEAFF TGCAGCGTTTTTGGGATGAACACTGAAGCTTTCTTT
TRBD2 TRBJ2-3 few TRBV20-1 CSARDYKEAGGPDTQYF TGCAGTGCTAGAGATTATAAAGAGGCGGGGGGGCCGGATACGCAGTATTTT
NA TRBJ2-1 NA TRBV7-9 CASSLARTIDNEQFF TGTGCCAGCAGCTTAGCGCGGACTATCGACAATGAGCAGTTCTTC
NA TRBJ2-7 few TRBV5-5 CASSSPQSRAYEQYF TGTGCCAGCAGCTCCCCTCAGTCCAGGGCGTACGAGCAGTACTTC
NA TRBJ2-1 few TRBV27 CASSLLGGSYNEQFF TGTGCCAGCAGTTTACTAGGGGGAAGCTACAATGAGCAGTTCTTC
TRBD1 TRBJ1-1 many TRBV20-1 CSAREQGALDTEAFF TGCAGTGCTAGAGAACAGGGGGCCTTGGACACTGAAGCTTTCTTT
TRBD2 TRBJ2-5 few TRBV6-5 CASSFPRAGGVETQYF TGTGCCAGCAGTTTCCCCCGGGCGGGAGGTGTGGAGACCCAGTACTTC
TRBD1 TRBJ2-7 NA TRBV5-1 CASSPDRVYEQYF TGCGCCAGCAGCCCTGACAGGGTCTACGAGCAGTACTTC
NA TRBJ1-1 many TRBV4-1 CASSQEGGVRTEAFF TGCGCCAGCAGCCAAGAGGGAGGGGTCCGCACTGAAGCTTTCTTT
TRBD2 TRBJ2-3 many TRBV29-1 CSVLAGGSADTQYF TGCAGCGTCCTAGCGGGAGGCTCCGCAGATACGCAGTATTTT
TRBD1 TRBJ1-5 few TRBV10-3 CAISDRGPNQPQHF TGTGCCATCAGTGACAGGGGGCCCAATCAGCCCCAGCATTTT
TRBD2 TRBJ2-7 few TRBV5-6 CASSAGLAGSRWPAEQYF TGTGCCAGCAGCGCGGGACTAGCGGGCTCTCGCTGGCCGGCCGAGCAGTACTTC
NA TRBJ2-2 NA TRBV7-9 CASSLALGRANTGELFF TGTGCCAGCAGCTTAGCGCTTGGCAGGGCGAACACCGGGGAGCTGTTTTTT
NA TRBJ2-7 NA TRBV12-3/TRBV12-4 CASSPTGFGNEQYF TGTGCCAGCAGTCCTACAGGGTTCGGGAACGAGCAGTACTTC
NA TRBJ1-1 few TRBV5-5 CASSHNAVNTEAFF TGTGCCAGCAGCCACAATGCGGTGAACACTGAAGCTTTCTTT
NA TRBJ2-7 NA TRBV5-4 CASSVVSGYSYEQYF TGTGCCAGCAGTGTAGTTAGCGGTTATTCCTACGAGCAGTACTTC
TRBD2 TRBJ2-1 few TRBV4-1 CASSQVVGLAGSEQFF TGCGCCAGCAGCCAAGTTGTGGGACTAGCGGGGAGTGAGCAGTTCTTC
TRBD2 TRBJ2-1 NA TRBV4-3 CASSQDASGIVSYNEQFF TGCGCCAGCAGCCAAGACGCTAGCGGGATTGTCTCCTACAATGAGCAGTTCTTC
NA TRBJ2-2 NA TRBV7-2 CASSLARGTGELFF TGTGCCAGCAGCTTAGCGCGGGGCACCGGGGAGCTGTTTTTT